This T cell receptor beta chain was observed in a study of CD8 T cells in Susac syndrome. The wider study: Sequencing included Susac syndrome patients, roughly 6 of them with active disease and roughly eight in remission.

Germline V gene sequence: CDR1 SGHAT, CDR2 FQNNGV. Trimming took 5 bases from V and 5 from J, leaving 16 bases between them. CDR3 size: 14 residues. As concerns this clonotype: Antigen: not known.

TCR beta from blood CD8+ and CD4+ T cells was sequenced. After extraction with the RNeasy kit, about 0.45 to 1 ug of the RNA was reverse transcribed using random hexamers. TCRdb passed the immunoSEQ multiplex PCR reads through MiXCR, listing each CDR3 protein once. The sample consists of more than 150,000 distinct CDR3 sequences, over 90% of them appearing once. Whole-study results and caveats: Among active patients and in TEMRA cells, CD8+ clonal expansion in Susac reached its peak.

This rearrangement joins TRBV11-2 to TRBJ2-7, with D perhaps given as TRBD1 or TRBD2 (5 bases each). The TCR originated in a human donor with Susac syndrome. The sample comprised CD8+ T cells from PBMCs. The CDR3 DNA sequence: TGTGCCAGCAGCCACCGGGACGGCTTAAACGAGCAGTACTTC. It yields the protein CASSHRDGLNEQYF.